Listed below are T cell receptor beta chains from one sample, sequenced in a study of T cells after yellow fever vaccination. Via MiXCR, TCRdb re-called the 5' RACE reads, giving one row per CDR3 protein. The table shows 600,000 to 750,000 distinct CDR3 sequences, with around an eighth occurring only once. Here the sequenced sample was PBMCs, taken on the day of the yellow fever booster vaccination. These TCRs come from a man aged 30 to 45 who received the YFV17D yellow fever vaccine. CDR3s include the opening cysteine and the closing phenylalanine or tryptophan. Each record gives: V gene, D gene, clone size, J gene, CDR3 protein, CDR3 DNA. D genes are given only for firm matches. Clone size is shown for a subset of rows, as once, few, many or a class of expanded clone.

v_call: TRBV12-3/TRBV12-4
d_call: -
clone_size: -
j_call: TRBJ1-2
cdr3_aa: CASSLPGDDGYTF
cdr3_nt: TGTGCCAGCAGTTTACCAGGGGACGATGGCTACACCTTC

v_call: TRBV20-1
d_call: -
clone_size: few
j_call: TRBJ1-2
cdr3_aa: CSARVRQVDGYTF
cdr3_nt: TGCAGTGCTAGAGTCCGACAGGTGGATGGCTACACCTTC

v_call: TRBV20-1
d_call: -
clone_size: -
j_call: TRBJ2-1
cdr3_aa: CSARTGTHLAEQFF
cdr3_nt: TGCAGTGCTAGAACAGGGACCCACCTAGCGGAGCAGTTCTTC

v_call: TRBV3-1
d_call: -
clone_size: few
j_call: TRBJ2-7
cdr3_aa: CASRQAGTSSYEQYF
cdr3_nt: TGTGCCAGCAGGCAAGCGGGCACCAGCTCCTACGAGCAGTACTTC

v_call: TRBV7-3
d_call: TRBD2
clone_size: few
j_call: TRBJ2-3
cdr3_aa: CASSSGLAIDTQYF
cdr3_nt: TGTGCCAGCAGCTCGGGACTAGCAATAGATACGCAGTATTTT

v_call: TRBV10-3
d_call: -
clone_size: -
j_call: TRBJ2-3
cdr3_aa: CAISDGITDTQYF
cdr3_nt: TGTGCCATCAGTGACGGTATCACAGATACGCAGTATTTT

v_call: TRBV6-5
d_call: -
clone_size: -
j_call: TRBJ1-6
cdr3_aa: CASSYLAGNSPLHF
cdr3_nt: TGTGCCAGCAGTTACTTGGCAGGGAATTCACCCCTCCACTTT

v_call: TRBV5-5
d_call: -
clone_size: -
j_call: TRBJ2-5
cdr3_aa: CASSWGGRGETQYF
cdr3_nt: TGTGCCAGCAGCTGGGGGGGGCGCGGAGAGACCCAGTACTTC

v_call: TRBV6-1
d_call: TRBD2
clone_size: -
j_call: TRBJ2-5
cdr3_aa: CASSPGLAGVKTQYF
cdr3_nt: TGTGCCAGCAGTCCGGGACTAGCGGGAGTTAAGACCCAGTACTTC

v_call: TRBV29-1
d_call: -
clone_size: -
j_call: TRBJ2-1
cdr3_aa: CSVGRMYNEQFF
cdr3_nt: TGCAGCGTTGGGAGAATGTACAATGAGCAGTTCTTC

v_call: TRBV2
d_call: TRBD2
clone_size: few
j_call: TRBJ2-1
cdr3_aa: CASSQPGLADNEQFF
cdr3_nt: TGTGCCAGCAGTCAACCGGGACTAGCGGACAATGAGCAGTTCTTC

v_call: TRBV20-1
d_call: -
clone_size: -
j_call: TRBJ2-1
cdr3_aa: CSARNLRIHEQFF
cdr3_nt: TGCAGTGCTAGGAACTTACGGATTCATGAGCAGTTCTTC